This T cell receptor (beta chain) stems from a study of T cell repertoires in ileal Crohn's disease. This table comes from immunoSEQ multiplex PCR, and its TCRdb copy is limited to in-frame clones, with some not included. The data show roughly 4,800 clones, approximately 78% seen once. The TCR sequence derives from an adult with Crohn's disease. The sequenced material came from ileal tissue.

The CDR3 loop is CASSLRQRGATGELFF. The DNA for the CDR3 is TGTGCCAGCAGCTTACGACAGCGGGGGGCGACCGGGGAGCTGTTTTTT. This chain links TRBV11-2 with TRBJ2-2, with TRBD2 matching 9 bases. V lost 2 bases and J lost 5; bases outside the gene matches: 6. The CDR3 covers 16 residues. Germline CDR1 reads SGHAT; CDR2 reads FQNNGV. Looking up the rest from reference TRBV11-2 and TRBJ2-2 gives the full variable domain: EAGVAQSPRYKIIEKRQSVAFWCNPISGHATLYWYQQILGQGPKLLIQFQNNGVVDDSQLPKDRFSAERLKGVDSTLKIQPAKLEDSAVYLCASSLRQRGATGELFFGEGSRLTVL.